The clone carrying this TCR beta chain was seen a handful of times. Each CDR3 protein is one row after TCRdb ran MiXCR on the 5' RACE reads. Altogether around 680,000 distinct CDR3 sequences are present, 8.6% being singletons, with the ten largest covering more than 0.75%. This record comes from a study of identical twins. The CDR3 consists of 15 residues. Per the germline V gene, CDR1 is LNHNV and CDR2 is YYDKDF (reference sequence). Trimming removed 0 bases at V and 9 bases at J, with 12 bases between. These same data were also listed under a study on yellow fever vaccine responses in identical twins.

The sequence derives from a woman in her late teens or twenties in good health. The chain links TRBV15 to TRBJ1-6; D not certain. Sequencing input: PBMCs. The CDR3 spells CATSRDRGFLSPLHF. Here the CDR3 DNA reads TGTGCCACCAGCAGAGATCGGGGATTTCTTTCACCCCTCCACTTT.